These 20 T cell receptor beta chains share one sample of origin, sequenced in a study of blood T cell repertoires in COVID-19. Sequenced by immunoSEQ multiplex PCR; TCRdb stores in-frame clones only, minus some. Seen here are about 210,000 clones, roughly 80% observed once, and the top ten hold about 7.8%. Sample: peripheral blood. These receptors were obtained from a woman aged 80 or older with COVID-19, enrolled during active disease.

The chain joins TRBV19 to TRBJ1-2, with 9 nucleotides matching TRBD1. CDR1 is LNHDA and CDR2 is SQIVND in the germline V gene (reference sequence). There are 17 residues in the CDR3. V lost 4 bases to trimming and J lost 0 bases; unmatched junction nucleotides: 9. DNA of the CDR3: TGTGCCAGTAGTACGACAGGGGGTTCCACAGCTAACTATGGCTACACCTTC. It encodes CASSTTGGSTANYGYTF.

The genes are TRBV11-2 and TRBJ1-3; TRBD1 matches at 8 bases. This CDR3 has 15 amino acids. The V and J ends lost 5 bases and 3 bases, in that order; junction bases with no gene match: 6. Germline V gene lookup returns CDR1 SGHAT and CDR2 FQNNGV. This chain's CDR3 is CASSRRTGYGNTIYF. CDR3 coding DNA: TGTGCCAGCAGCCGCAGGACAGGGTATGGAAACACCATATATTTT.

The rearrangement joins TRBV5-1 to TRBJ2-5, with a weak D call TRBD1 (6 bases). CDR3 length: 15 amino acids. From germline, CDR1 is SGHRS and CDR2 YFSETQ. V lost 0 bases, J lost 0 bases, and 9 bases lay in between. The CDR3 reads CASSLAGTNQETQYF. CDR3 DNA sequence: TGCGCCAGCAGCTTGGCCGGGACAAACCAAGAGACCCAGTACTTC.

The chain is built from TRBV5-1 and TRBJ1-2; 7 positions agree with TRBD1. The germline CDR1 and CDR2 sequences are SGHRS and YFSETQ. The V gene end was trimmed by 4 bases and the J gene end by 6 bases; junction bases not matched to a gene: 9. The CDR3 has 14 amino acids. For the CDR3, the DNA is TGCGCCAGCAGCCCCGACAGGGTATTAAATGGCTACACCTTC. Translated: CASSPDRVLNGYTF.

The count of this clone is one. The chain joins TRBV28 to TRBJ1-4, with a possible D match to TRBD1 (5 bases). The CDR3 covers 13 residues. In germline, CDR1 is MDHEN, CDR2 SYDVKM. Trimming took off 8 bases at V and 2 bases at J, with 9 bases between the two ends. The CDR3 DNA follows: TGTGCCAGCTCGCCAGGGACTAATGAAAAACTGTTTTTT. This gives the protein CASSPGTNEKLFF.

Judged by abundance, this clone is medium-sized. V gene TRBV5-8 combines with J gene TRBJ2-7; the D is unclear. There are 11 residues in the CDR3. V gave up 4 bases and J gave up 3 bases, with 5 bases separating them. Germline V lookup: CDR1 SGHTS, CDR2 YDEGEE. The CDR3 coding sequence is TGTGCCAGCAGCCCAGGCTACGAGCAGTACTTC. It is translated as CASSPGYEQYF. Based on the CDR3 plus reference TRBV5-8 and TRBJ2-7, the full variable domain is EAGVTQSPTHLIKTRGQQATLRCSPISGHTSVYWYQQALGLGLQFLLWYDEGEERNRGNFPPRFSGRQFPNYSSELNVNALELEDSALYLCASSPGYEQYFGPGTRLTVT.

The CDR3 sequence is CASSFLAGGRETQYF. CDR3 DNA: TGTGCCAGCAGTTTCTTAGCGGGAGGGCGTGAGACCCAGTACTTC. The rearrangement links TRBV28 to TRBJ2-5; 11 nucleotides agree with TRBD2. The V gene end was trimmed by 3 bases and the J gene end by 5 bases; junction bases not matched to a gene: 5. The germline V gene has CDR1 MDHEN and CDR2 SYDVKM. The CDR3 contains 15 residues.

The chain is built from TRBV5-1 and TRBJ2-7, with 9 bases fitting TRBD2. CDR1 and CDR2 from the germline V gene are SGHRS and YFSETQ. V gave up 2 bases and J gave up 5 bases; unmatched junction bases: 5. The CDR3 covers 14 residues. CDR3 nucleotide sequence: TGCGCCAGCAGCTTTTCCGGGACTAGCAACGAGCAGTACTTC. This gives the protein CASSFSGTSNEQYF.

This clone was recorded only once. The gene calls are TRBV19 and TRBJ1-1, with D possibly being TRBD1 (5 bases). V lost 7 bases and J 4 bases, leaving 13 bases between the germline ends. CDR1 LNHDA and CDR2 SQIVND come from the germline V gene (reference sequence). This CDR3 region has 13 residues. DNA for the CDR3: TGTGCCAGTATTGGCAGGGTAAGCACTGAAGCTTTCTTT. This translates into CASIGRVSTEAFF. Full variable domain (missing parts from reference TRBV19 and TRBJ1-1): DGGITQSPKYLFRKEGQNVTLSCEQNLNHDAMYWYRQDPGQGLRLIYYSQIVNDFQKGDIAEGYSVSREKKESFPLTVTSAQKNPTAFYLCASIGRVSTEAFFGQGTRLTVV.

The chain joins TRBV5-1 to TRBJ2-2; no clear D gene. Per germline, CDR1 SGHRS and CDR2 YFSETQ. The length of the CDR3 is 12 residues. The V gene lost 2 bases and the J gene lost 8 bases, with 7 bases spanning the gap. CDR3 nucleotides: TGCGCCAGCAGCTTACGAGTTGGGGAGCTGTTTTTT. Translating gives CASSLRVGELFF.

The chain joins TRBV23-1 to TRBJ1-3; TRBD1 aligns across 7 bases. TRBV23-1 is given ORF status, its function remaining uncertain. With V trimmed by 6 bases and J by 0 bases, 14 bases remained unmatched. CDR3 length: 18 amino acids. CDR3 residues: CASSPGDRDWSSGNTIYF. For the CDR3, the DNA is TGCGCCAGCAGCCCTGGGGACAGAGACTGGAGCTCTGGAAACACCATATATTTT.

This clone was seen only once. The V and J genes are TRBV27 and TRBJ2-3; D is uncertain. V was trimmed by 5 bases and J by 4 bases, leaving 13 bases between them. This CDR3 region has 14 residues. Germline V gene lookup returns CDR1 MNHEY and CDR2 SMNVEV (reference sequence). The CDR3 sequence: CASSHRQGPDTQYF. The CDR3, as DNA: TGTGCCAGCAGTCACAGACAAGGTCCAGATACGCAGTATTTT.

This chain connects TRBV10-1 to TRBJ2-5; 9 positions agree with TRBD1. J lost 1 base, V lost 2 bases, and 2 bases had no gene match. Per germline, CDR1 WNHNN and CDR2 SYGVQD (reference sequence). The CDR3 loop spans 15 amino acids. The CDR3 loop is CASSEGQGRQETQYF. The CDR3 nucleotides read TGCGCCAGCAGTGAGGGACAGGGGCGCCAAGAGACCCAGTACTTC.

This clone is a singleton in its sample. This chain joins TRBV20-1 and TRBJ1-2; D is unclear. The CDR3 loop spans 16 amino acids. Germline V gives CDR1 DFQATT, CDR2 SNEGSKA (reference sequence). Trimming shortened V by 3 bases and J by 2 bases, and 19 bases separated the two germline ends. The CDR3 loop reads CSASLPGLSLNYGYTF. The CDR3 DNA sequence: TGCAGTGCTAGTCTCCCTGGGCTCTCTCTAAACTATGGCTACACCTTC.

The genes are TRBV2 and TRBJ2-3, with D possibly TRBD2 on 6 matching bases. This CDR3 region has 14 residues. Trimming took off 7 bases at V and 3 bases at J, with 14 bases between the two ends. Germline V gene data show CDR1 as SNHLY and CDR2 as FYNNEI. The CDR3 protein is CASNLVGGTDTQYF. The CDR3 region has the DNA TGTGCCAGCAACCTCGTTGGGGGGACAGATACGCAGTATTTT. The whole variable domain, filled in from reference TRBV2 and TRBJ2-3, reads EPEVTQTPSHQVTQMGQEVILRCVPISNHLYFYWYRQILGQKVEFLVSFYNNEISEKSEIFDDQFSVERPDGSNFTLKIRSTKLEDSAMYFCASNLVGGTDTQYFGPGTRLTVL.

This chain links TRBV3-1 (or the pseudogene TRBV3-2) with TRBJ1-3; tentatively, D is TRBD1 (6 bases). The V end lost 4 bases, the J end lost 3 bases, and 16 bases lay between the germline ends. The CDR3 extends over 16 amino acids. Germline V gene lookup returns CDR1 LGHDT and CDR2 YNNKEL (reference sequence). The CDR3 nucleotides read TGTGCCAGCAGCCGCCCGGGGGGGCCCATTGGAAACACCATATATTTT. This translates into CASSRPGGPIGNTIYF.

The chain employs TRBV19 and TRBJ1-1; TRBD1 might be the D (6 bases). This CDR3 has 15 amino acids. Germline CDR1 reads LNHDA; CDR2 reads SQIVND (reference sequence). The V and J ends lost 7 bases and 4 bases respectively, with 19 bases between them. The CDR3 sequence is CASKLDQGWITEAFF. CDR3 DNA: TGTGCCAGTAAACTAGATCAGGGGTGGATCACTGAAGCTTTCTTT.

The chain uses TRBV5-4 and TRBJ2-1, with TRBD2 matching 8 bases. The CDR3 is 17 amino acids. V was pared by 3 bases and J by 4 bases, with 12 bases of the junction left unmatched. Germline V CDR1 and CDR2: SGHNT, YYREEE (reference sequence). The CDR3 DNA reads TGTGCCAGCAGCTGGTCCCCAGGGACTAGACTTTACAATGAGCAGTTCTTC. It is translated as CASSWSPGTRLYNEQFF.

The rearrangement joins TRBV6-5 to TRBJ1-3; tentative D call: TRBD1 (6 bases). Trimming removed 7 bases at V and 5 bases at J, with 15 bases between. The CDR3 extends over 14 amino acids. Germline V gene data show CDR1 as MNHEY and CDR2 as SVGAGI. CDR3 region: CASTEQGIRNTIYF. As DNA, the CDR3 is TGTGCCAGCACCGAACAGGGAATTAGAAACACCATATATTTT.

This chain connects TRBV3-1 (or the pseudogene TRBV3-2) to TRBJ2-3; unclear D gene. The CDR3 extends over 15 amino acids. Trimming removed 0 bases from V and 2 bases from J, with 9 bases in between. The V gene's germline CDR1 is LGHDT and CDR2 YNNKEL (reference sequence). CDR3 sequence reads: CASSQDRLDTDTQYF. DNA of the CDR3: TGTGCCAGCAGCCAAGATCGGCTAGACACAGATACGCAGTATTTT.